The next 29 T cell receptor beta chains were all read from a single sample in a study of blood T cell repertoires in COVID-19 (dated by TCRdb to 2018 to 2020). Library preparation used the immunoSEQ multiplex PCR assay. Held by TCRdb, this immuneACCESS table contains in-frame sequences only and omits some clones. Under half of the omission traces to an unresolved V gene where checked; the cause of the rest is unknown. Counted in this sample were 160,000 or so clones; 75% to 80% of them appeared once. The ten largest clonotypes hold 11% to 15% of the sample. Sequencing used peripheral blood. All receptors come from an elderly woman with acute or convalescent COVID-19.

The chain has TRBV5-1 and TRBJ1-3; the match to TRBD1 covers 8 bases. V trimming: 3 bases; J trimming: 4 bases; junction bases outside the gene matches: 9. Germline assignment: CDR1 SGHRS and CDR2 YFSETQ. This CDR3 is built from 16 residues. For the CDR3, the DNA is TGCGCCAGCAGCTCAGGACAGGGTAGCGTGGGAAACACCATATATTTT. As protein: CASSSGQGSVGNTIYF. Full variable domain (missing parts from reference TRBV5-1 and TRBJ1-3): KAGVTQTPRYLIKTRGQQVTLSCSPISGHRSVSWYQQTPGQGLQFLFEYFSETQRNKGNFPGRFSGRQFSNSRSEMNVSTLELGDSALYLCASSSGQGSVGNTIYFGEGSWLTVV.

The chain joins TRBV29-1 to TRBJ2-1; 8 nucleotides agree with TRBD2. Per the germline V gene, CDR1 is SQVTM and CDR2 is ANQGSEA. This CDR3 contains 15 residues. V gave up 3 bases and J gave up 6 bases; unmatched junction bases: 10. The CDR3 nucleotides read TGCAGCGTTGACAAAGGGACTAGTTCGGGCAATGAGCAGTTCTTC. Translated: CSVDKGTSSGNEQFF.

The rearrangement links TRBV6-5 to TRBJ1-4; 7 nucleotides line up with TRBD1. CDR1 is MNHEY and CDR2 is SVGAGI in the germline V gene. CDR3 size: 14 residues. V shed 6 bases, J shed 4 bases, and the junction held 5 bases outside the gene matches. Here the CDR3 reads CASSGDSYNEKLFF. The CDR3 nucleotides are TGTGCCAGCAGCGGGGACAGCTATAATGAAAAACTGTTTTTT.

The CDR3 sequence: CASSQGDRDSPLHF. CDR3 in DNA: TGTGCCAGCAGCCAAGGGGACAGGGATTCACCCCTCCACTTT. The chain employs TRBV3-1 (or the pseudogene TRBV3-2) and TRBJ1-6; 9 bases line up with TRBD1. V trimming: 1 base; J trimming: 8 bases; junction bases outside the gene matches: 0. Germline V gene sequence: CDR1 LGHDT, CDR2 YNNKEL (reference sequence). The CDR3 extends over 14 amino acids.

The chain employs TRBV28 and TRBJ1-5, with 12 bases that match TRBD1. The CDR3 totals 15 residues. CDR1 MDHEN and CDR2 SYDVKM come from the germline V gene. The CDR3 DNA reads as TGTGCATCCGGGACAGGGGGCGCGAGCAATCAGCCCCAGCATTTT. Translated: CASGTGGASNQPQHF.

The chain is built from TRBV4-1 and TRBJ1-4; D call uncertain. Trimming pared 0 bases from V and 0 bases from J, leaving 14 bases between. Germline-derived CDR1 and CDR2 are MGHRA and YSYEKL. The CDR3 totals 18 residues. DNA of the CDR3: TGCGCCAGCAGCCAAGATCTTAAGCGCCGATCAACTAATGAAAAACTGTTTTTT. This codes for CASSQDLKRRSTNEKLFF.

This clone was seen more than once but under ten times. V is TRBV30 and J is TRBJ2-2, with D tentatively TRBD1 (6 bases). The CDR3 consists of 15 residues. From germline, CDR1 is GTSNPN and CDR2 SVGIG (reference sequence). The V and J ends lost 3 bases and 6 bases respectively, with 17 bases between them. CDR3 protein: CAWSPVNRAAGELFF. CDR3 DNA: TGTGCCTGGAGCCCCGTCAACAGGGCGGCCGGGGAGCTGTTTTTT.

The chain recombines TRBV5-8 with TRBJ1-4; tentatively, D is TRBD1 (6 bases). Trimming removed 4 bases from V and 7 bases from J, with 23 bases in between. This CDR3 spans 17 amino acids. The germline CDR1 and CDR2 sequences are SGHTS and YDEGEE. CDR3 protein: CASSPRGIQGSFEKLFF. DNA for the CDR3: TGTGCCAGCAGCCCCCGTGGGATACAGGGATCGTTTGAAAAACTGTTTTTT.

The chain is built from TRBV19 and TRBJ1-3, with TRBD1 matching 8 bases. CDR3 length: 15 amino acids. Germline V gene sequence: CDR1 LNHDA, CDR2 SQIVND (reference sequence). The V and J ends lost 6 bases and 4 bases, in that order; junction bases with no gene match: 8. CDR3 residues: CASRMRGQAGNTIYF. The CDR3 DNA follows: TGTGCCAGTAGAATGAGGGGACAGGCGGGAAACACCATATATTTT.

V and J are TRBV6-6 and TRBJ1-1; 7 bases agree with TRBD1. The junction had 3 bases not matched to a gene; V was cut back by 6 bases and J by 8 bases. Per the germline V gene, CDR1 is MNHNY and CDR2 is SVGAGI (reference sequence). The CDR3 runs 11 residues. The CDR3 region is CASREQGEAFF. CDR3 coding DNA: TGTGCCAGCAGGGAACAGGGGGAAGCTTTCTTT.

This clone was seen more than once but under ten times. The chain combines TRBV4-2 with TRBJ2-3; D gene ambiguous. Trimming stripped 0 bases from V and 0 bases from J, with 4 bases between. Germline V gene lookup returns CDR1 LGHNA and CDR2 YNFKEQ. The CDR3 is made up of 14 amino acids. This chain's CDR3 is CASSQDPSTDTQYF. DNA of the CDR3: TGTGCCAGCAGCCAAGACCCTAGCACAGATACGCAGTATTTT.

The chain combines TRBV6-5 with TRBJ2-3, with a tentative D call TRBD1 (6 bases). Germline-derived CDR1 and CDR2 are MNHEY and SVGAGI. V lost 2 bases to trimming and J lost 6 bases, with 15 bases between them. The CDR3 is 15 residues long. The CDR3 sequence is CASSYTGQGLDTQYF. The CDR3 region has the DNA TGTGCCAGCAGTTACACAGGTCAGGGGTTGGATACGCAGTATTTT.

The chain employs TRBV30 and TRBJ2-7, with 9 bases identical to TRBD2. Germline CDR1 is GTSNPN and CDR2 is SVGIG (reference sequence). With V trimmed by 2 bases and J by 1 base, 12 bases remained unmatched. This CDR3 has 17 amino acids. CDR3: CAWSRLAALGRSYEQYF. The CDR3 bases are TGTGCCTGGAGTAGACTAGCGGCCTTGGGAAGGTCCTACGAGCAGTACTTC.

The chain links TRBV11-3 to TRBJ2-1; D may be TRBD1 (5 bases). The CDR3 extends over 16 amino acids. Trimming shortened V by 5 bases and J by 6 bases, and 20 bases separated the two germline ends. CDR1 is SGHNT, CDR2 YENEEA, per germline. The CDR3 spells CASSPRMAPGANEQFF. In DNA form, the CDR3 reads TGTGCCAGCAGCCCCAGGATGGCTCCTGGGGCCAATGAGCAGTTCTTC. The complete variable domain, with remaining parts taken from reference TRBV11-3 and TRBJ2-1, reads EAGVVQSPRYKIIEKKQPVAFWCNPISGHNTLYWYLQNLGQGPELLIRYENEEAVDDSQLPKDRFSAERLKGVDSTLKIQPAELGDSAVYLCASSPRMAPGANEQFFGPGTRLTVL.

Regarding this clone: The sample has other DNA sequences that encode this CDR3 too. V gene TRBV19 combines with J gene TRBJ1-2; weak D call: TRBD1 (5 bases). Germline CDR1 and CDR2: LNHDA and SQIVND (reference sequence). V was clipped by 4 bases and J by 0 bases, with 9 bases between them. This CDR3 is 14 amino acids long. The CDR3, as DNA: TGTGCCAGTAGTACTCCGGGGGCTAACTATGGCTACACCTTC. Its translation: CASSTPGANYGYTF. Full variable domain (rest looked up from reference TRBV19 and TRBJ1-2): DGGITQSPKYLFRKEGQNVTLSCEQNLNHDAMYWYRQDPGQGLRLIYYSQIVNDFQKGDIAEGYSVSREKKESFPLTVTSAQKNPTAFYLCASSTPGANYGYTFGSGTRLTVV.

This sequence joins TRBV28 and TRBJ1-2, with TRBD1 identical over 7 bases. The CDR3 contains 13 residues. Trimming took 5 bases from V and 3 from J; bases not matched to a gene: 3. Per germline, CDR1 MDHEN and CDR2 SYDVKM. CDR3 bases: TGTGCCAGCAGTCGAGGGGGCGACTATGGCTACACCTTC. It specifies CASSRGGDYGYTF.

The V gene is TRBV3-1 (or the pseudogene TRBV3-2), the J gene TRBJ1-1, with TRBD1 matching 8 bases. The CDR3 is 14 residues long. CDR1 and CDR2 (germline): LGHDT, YNNKEL (reference sequence). Trimming at V came to 5 bases and at J to 0 bases, leaving 2 bases not matched to a gene. The CDR3 is CASSADRVNTEAFF. The CDR3 bases are TGTGCCAGCAGCGCGGACAGGGTGAACACTGAAGCTTTCTTT.

This chain connects TRBV11-2 to TRBJ1-3; D not resolved. Germline V gene data show CDR1 as SGHAT and CDR2 as FQNNGV. Deletions cut 0 bases from V and 0 bases from J, with 9 bases between. The CDR3 length is 16 residues. CDR3 in DNA: TGTGCCAGCAGCTTAGAGTGGAGGAGCTCTGGAAACACCATATATTTT. This gives the protein CASSLEWRSSGNTIYF. Based on the CDR3 plus reference TRBV11-2 and TRBJ1-3, the full variable domain is EAGVAQSPRYKIIEKRQSVAFWCNPISGHATLYWYQQILGQGPKLLIQFQNNGVVDDSQLPKDRFSAERLKGVDSTLKIQPAKLEDSAVYLCASSLEWRSSGNTIYFGEGSWLTVV.

V usage is TRBV19 and J usage is TRBJ1-1; possible D gene TRBD1, 6 bases. CDR1 LNHDA and CDR2 SQIVND come from the germline V gene (reference sequence). This CDR3 contains 15 residues. Trimming cost V 4 bases and J 3 bases, with 15 bases left between them. Here the CDR3 reads CASSNPGGADTEAFF. The CDR3 nucleotides are TGTGCCAGTAGTAACCCCGGGGGGGCGGACACTGAAGCTTTCTTT.

The chain recombines TRBV7-9 with TRBJ2-1, with D maybe TRBD1 (6 bases). Germline values: CDR1 SEHNR, CDR2 FQNEAQ (reference sequence). Trimming left V 2 bases short and J 8 bases short, with 25 bases between. The CDR3 covers 18 residues. The CDR3 here is CASSLSPRGLRGRDEQFF. CDR3 nucleotides: TGTGCCAGCAGCTTATCCCCCCGGGGCCTCAGGGGAAGAGATGAGCAGTTCTTC. Full variable domain (remainder filled in from reference TRBV7-9 and TRBJ2-1): DTGVSQNPRHKITKRGQNVTFRCDPISEHNRLYWYRQTLGQGPEFLTYFQNEAQLEKSRLLSDRFSAERPKGSFSTLEIQRTEQGDSAMYLCASSLSPRGLRGRDEQFFGPGTRLTVL.

V gene TRBV20-1 combines with J gene TRBJ2-3; TRBD1 is a possible D gene (5 bases). V gave up 6 bases and J gave up 7 bases, with 11 bases separating them. Germline V gene lookup returns CDR1 DFQATT and CDR2 SNEGSKA (reference sequence). This CDR3 is built from 11 residues. CDR3 nucleotides: TGCAGTGCCGAAGACAGCTATACGCAGTATTTT. This codes for CSAEDSYTQYF.

The chain combines TRBV6-5 with TRBJ1-3; possible D gene TRBD1, 5 bases. This CDR3 comprises 15 residues. Germline loops: CDR1 MNHEY, CDR2 SVGAGI. Trimming removed 4 bases at V and 0 bases at J, with 10 bases between. The CDR3 here is CASSSSQDSGNTIYF. CDR3 sequence (DNA): TGTGCCAGCAGTTCTTCACAGGACTCTGGAAACACCATATATTTT.

The chain has TRBV5-1 and TRBJ2-7; possible D gene TRBD2, 5 bases. The germline CDR1 and CDR2 sequences are SGHRS and YFSETQ. This CDR3 has 13 amino acids. Trimming stripped 5 bases from V and 0 bases from J, with 9 bases between. The CDR3 is CASRRTGSYEQYF. CDR3 nucleotides: TGCGCCAGCAGGCGGACTGGCTCCTACGAGCAGTACTTC.

V is TRBV6-1 and J is TRBJ1-2, with 12 bases lining up with TRBD1. Per the germline V gene, CDR1 is MNHNS and CDR2 is SASEGT. The CDR3 is 17 amino acids. V was pared by 4 bases and J by 4 bases, with 10 bases of the junction left unmatched. CDR3 residues: CASSVLPGQGASYGYTF. As DNA, the CDR3 is TGTGCCAGCAGTGTCTTACCGGGACAGGGGGCCTCCTATGGCTACACCTTC.

J is TRBJ1-5 and V is TRBV18; 10 nucleotides agree with TRBD1. CDR1 is KGHSH, CDR2 LQKENI, per germline. V was pared by 0 bases and J by 5 bases, with 10 bases of the junction left unmatched. This CDR3 is 18 amino acids long. The CDR3 is CASSPPTLGQGTYQPQHF. The CDR3 DNA sequence: TGTGCCAGCTCACCACCAACGCTGGGACAGGGGACCTATCAGCCCCAGCATTTT. The whole variable domain, filled in from reference TRBV18 and TRBJ1-5, reads NAGVMQNPRHLVRRRGQEARLRCSPMKGHSHVYWYRQLPEEGLKFMVYLQKENIIDESGMPKERFSAEFPKEGPSILRIQQVVRGDSAAYFCASSPPTLGQGTYQPQHFGDGTRLSIL.

The chain uses TRBV7-2 and TRBJ2-3; D gene unclear. Trimming took off 3 bases at V and 2 bases at J, with 9 bases between the two ends. The CDR3 spans 14 residues. Per germline, CDR1 SGHTA and CDR2 FQGNSA. The CDR3 here is CASSFGPITDTQYF. DNA for the CDR3: TGTGCCAGCAGCTTTGGCCCAATCACAGATACGCAGTATTTT. The variable domain in full, with the rest retrieved from reference TRBV7-2 and TRBJ2-3, is GAGVSQSPSNKVTEKGKDVELRCDPISGHTALYWYRQSLGQGLEFLIYFQGNSAPDKSGLPSDRFSAERTGGSVSTLTIQRTQQEDSAVYLCASSFGPITDTQYFGPGTRLTVL.

The chain is built from TRBV10-3 and TRBJ2-1; 9 bases match TRBD1. The junction had 14 bases not matched to a gene; V was cut back by 7 bases and J by 16 bases. The CDR3 consists of 13 residues. The germline V gene encodes CDR1 ENHRY and CDR2 SYGVKD. CDR3 protein: CAINGPGQGWIFF. The CDR3 coding sequence is TGTGCCATCAACGGACCGGGACAGGGATGGATATTCTTC.

This chain joins TRBV12-3 or TRBV12-4 and TRBJ1-1; the D is unclear. This CDR3 comprises 13 residues. With 5 bases removed from V and 6 bases from J, the gap between germline ends came to 13 bases. This CDR3 reads CASSPRTFPEAFF. The CDR3 nucleotides read TGTGCCAGCAGTCCTAGGACTTTCCCTGAAGCTTTCTTT.

The V call is TRBV3-1 (or the pseudogene TRBV3-2), the J call TRBJ1-4; D remains unclear. CDR1 and CDR2 from the germline V gene are LGHDT and YNNKEL (reference sequence). This CDR3 is built from 11 residues. V was shortened by 5 bases and J by 15 bases, with 13 bases between the two germline ends. The CDR3, as DNA: TGTGCCAGCAGCGCCAGAGGAATGGTGTTTTTT. Translated: CASSARGMVFF.